This T cell receptor beta chain was obtained from a study of blood T cell repertoires in COVID-19. V trimming: 2 bases; J trimming: 7 bases; junction bases outside the gene matches: 1. CDR3 length: 13 residues. Germline CDR1 SEHNR, CDR2 FQNEAQ (reference sequence). This clone came up a few times. Sequenced by immunoSEQ multiplex PCR; TCRdb stores in-frame clones only, minus some. The top ten hold over 50% of the sample, which has tens of thousands of clones, just over 70% seen once. The J gene is TRBJ1-4, the V gene TRBV7-9; 7 bases match TRBD1. The sequence was obtained from a woman in her sixties who had been exposed to COVID-19. Sequenced input: PBMCs or T cells enriched from blood (not recorded which). In DNA, the CDR3 is TGTGCCAGCAGCTTAAGACAGGGTGAAAAACTGTTTTTT. Its translation: CASSLRQGEKLFF.